The 16 T cell receptor beta chains given below trace back to one sample, sequenced in a study of T cells in Graves' hyperthyroidism and ophthalmopathy (dated by TCRdb to the late 2010s). Library method: multiplex PCR. The sequencing machine was an Illumina HiSeq 2000. TCR beta CDR3 regions were amplified from RNA transcripts. A first-round RT-PCR of the TCR CDR3 used the HTBI primer set with the Qiagen OneStep RT-PCR kit. Using fastp trimming at Q25 and MiXCR clonotype assembly, TCRdb reanalyzed the public sequencing data and kept in-frame beta chains. Rows with a matching CDR3 protein are joined into one entry that keeps the most common DNA and genes. The sample records under 400,000 distinct CDR3 sequences, roughly 13% of which are singletons. The top ten constitute around a tenth of the sample. Input material: blood. The receptors derive from a woman younger than 35 with Graves' hyperthyroidism.

The chain has TRBV20-1 and TRBJ1-1, with a weak D call TRBD1 (5 bases). Between the trimmed V and J ends, which lost 0 bases and 5 bases, there was a span of 13 bases. This CDR3 is 14 amino acids long. CDR1 is DFQATT, CDR2 SNEGSKA, per germline (reference sequence). The chain's CDR3 is CSARESQGWTEAFF. In nucleotides, the CDR3 is TGCAGTGCTAGAGAGTCGCAGGGCTGGACTGAAGCTTTCTTT.

This chain connects TRBV20-1 to TRBJ1-2; the match to TRBD1 covers 7 bases. V lost 0 bases, J lost 0 bases, and 10 bases stayed unmatched. The CDR3 totals 17 residues. CDR1 DFQATT and CDR2 SNEGSKA come from the germline V gene (reference sequence). The CDR3 sequence is CSARDLGGGTANYGYTF. The DNA of the CDR3 is TGCAGTGCTAGAGATCTAGGGGGGGGGACAGCTAACTATGGCTACACCTTC.

This clonotype was counted between two and nine times. CDR3 amino acids: CASNRATDTQYF. The CDR3 nucleotides read TGTGCCAGCAACAGGGCCACGGATACGCAGTATTTT. The rearrangement links TRBV25-1 to TRBJ2-3; the D gene is possibly TRBD1 (6 bases). CDR3 length: 12 amino acids. Germline V gives CDR1 MGHDK, CDR2 SYGVNS. The V end lost 7 bases, the J end lost 6 bases, and 11 bases lay between the germline ends.

This clonotype was seen ten or more times. V is TRBV20-1 and J is TRBJ1-2; D is possibly TRBD1 (5 bases). Trimming left V 4 bases short and J 6 bases short, with 12 bases between. The CDR3 runs 12 residues. Germline V gene data show CDR1 as DFQATT and CDR2 as SNEGSKA (reference sequence). CDR3 nucleotide sequence: TGCAGTGCTAAGGAAGGGGTACATGGCTACACCTTC. Its protein product is CSAKEGVHGYTF.

The sample holds many counts of this clonotype. This chain joins TRBV5-4 and TRBJ2-3; no reliable D call. The CDR3 loop spans 12 amino acids. V lost 3 bases to trimming and J lost 6 bases, with 8 bases between them. Germline CDR1 reads SGHNT; CDR2 reads YYREEE (reference sequence). The DNA of the CDR3 is TGTGCCAGCAGCTCCACTGCGGATACGCAGTATTTT. It translates to CASSSTADTQYF.

At least ten counts were recorded for this clonotype. The V gene is TRBV6-2 or TRBV6-3, the J gene TRBJ2-4; D is unresolved. Germline CDR1 is MNHEY and CDR2 is SVGEGT. Trimming removed 4 bases at V and 1 base at J, with 20 bases between. This CDR3 has 18 residues. CDR3 region: CASSSPSMVVGAKNIQYF. In DNA form, the CDR3 reads TGTGCCAGCAGTTCCCCCTCGATGGTAGTCGGGGCCAAAAACATTCAGTACTTC.

This clonotype occurred a few times. The chain couples TRBV5-1 to TRBJ1-4; TRBD1 agrees at 9 bases. The CDR3 has 16 residues. CDR1 is SGHRS, CDR2 YFSETQ, per germline. Trimming removed 4 bases from V and 6 bases from J; junction bases left unmatched: 10. Here the CDR3 reads CASSQRTGGADEKLFF. DNA of the CDR3: TGCGCCAGCAGCCAACGAACAGGGGGCGCTGATGAAAAACTGTTTTTT.

This clonotype was counted ten times or more. The chain carries TRBV18 and TRBJ1-1, with 12 bases lining up with TRBD1. In germline, CDR1 is KGHSH, CDR2 LQKENI. V lost 4 bases and J lost 1; bases outside the gene matches: 7. The length of the CDR3 is 17 residues. DNA of the CDR3: TGTGCCAGCTCACGGTGGGACAGGGGGCGGTCGAACACTGAAGCTTTCTTT. Translated, it gives CASSRWDRGRSNTEAFF.

The V and J genes are TRBV6-1 and TRBJ1-6; D ambiguous. This CDR3 has 13 amino acids. Trimming removed 3 bases from V and 8 bases from J, with 8 bases in between. Germline V gene sequence: CDR1 MNHNS, CDR2 SASEGT. The CDR3 here is CASSDQTYSPLHF. CDR3 sequence (DNA): TGTGCCAGCAGTGATCAGACGTATTCACCCCTCCACTTT.

In its sample, this clonotype was seen many times. The CDR3 DNA reads as TGTGCCAGCAGTTCCGCCCCGGGGGTTACCAATGAGCAGTTCTTC. Translating it yields CASSSAPGVTNEQFF. V is TRBV27 and J is TRBJ2-1, with D possibly being TRBD2 (6 bases). The V end lost 4 bases, the J end lost 6 bases, and 16 bases lay between the germline ends. CDR1 is MNHEY and CDR2 is SMNVEV in the germline V gene (reference sequence). This CDR3 has 15 residues.

This clonotype was observed at least ten times. The chain carries TRBV6-1 and TRBJ1-1, with 9 bases identical to TRBD1. This CDR3 is built from 13 residues. With V trimmed by 6 bases and J by 1 base, 0 bases remained unmatched. Germline lookup yields CDR1 MNHNS and CDR2 SASEGT. CDR3 in amino acids: CASRDRGNTEAFF. Here the CDR3 DNA reads TGTGCCAGCAGGGACAGGGGGAACACTGAAGCTTTCTTT.

The sample holds many counts of this clonotype. This sequence joins TRBV5-1 and TRBJ2-3; D gene uncertain. Germline V gene data show CDR1 as SGHRS and CDR2 as YFSETQ. V lost 5 bases, J lost 2 bases, and 18 bases lay in between. The CDR3 runs to 16 residues. CDR3 region: CASSFGSPGSTDTQYF. The CDR3 DNA is TGCGCCAGCAGTTTTGGTAGTCCAGGATCCACAGATACGCAGTATTTT.

This clonotype has just a few counts. This chain joins TRBV18 and TRBJ2-7; D is perhaps TRBD2 (6 bases). The CDR3 loop spans 15 amino acids. V lost 3 bases and J 6 bases, leaving 18 bases between the germline ends. CDR1 is KGHSH and CDR2 is LQKENI in the germline V gene. Written as DNA, the CDR3 is TGTGCCAGCTCACCGACGACATCTGGGGGGATCGAGCAGTACTTC. Translating it yields CASSPTTSGGIEQYF.

CDR3 residues: CASRRLAGFRDTQYF. DNA of the CDR3: TGTGCCAGCAGGCGACTAGCGGGCTTTCGGGATACGCAGTATTTT. The J gene is TRBJ2-3, the V gene TRBV7-2; 10 bases match TRBD2. The CDR3 runs 15 residues. The junction had 9 bases not matched to a gene; V was cut back by 6 bases and J by 6 bases. CDR1 SGHTA and CDR2 FQGNSA come from the germline V gene.

This clonotype occurred once. The chain is built from TRBV29-1 and TRBJ2-3, with D uncertain. Germline assignment: CDR1 SQVTM and CDR2 ANQGSEA. Trimming pared 3 bases from V and 6 bases from J, leaving 10 bases between. This CDR3 is 12 amino acids long. CDR3 loop: CSVESLGDTQYF. CDR3 in DNA: TGCAGCGTTGAGAGTCTCGGGGATACGCAGTATTTT.

This clonotype has a count of ten or more. The V call is TRBV29-1, the J call TRBJ1-2, with unresolved D. This CDR3 region has 17 residues. Germline CDR1 and CDR2: SQVTM and ANQGSEA. V gave up 1 base and J gave up 0 bases, with 18 bases separating them. CDR3 in DNA: TGCAGCGTTGAAGTCGGAGCGGGCCAGGCGGCTAACTATGGCTACACCTTC. Protein product: CSVEVGAGQAANYGYTF.